Below are 24 T cell receptor beta chains sequenced from a single sample in a study of cytomegalovirus exposure and HLA in healthy donors. In the PCR, 60 Vbeta and 13 Jbeta primers were used. This table comes from immunoSEQ multiplex PCR, and its TCRdb copy is limited to in-frame clones, with some not included. The data show over 110,000 clones, roughly four fifths seen once. The sample consisted of PBMCs. The source is a woman in her forties in good health and CMV-seronegative.

V usage is TRBV6-1 and J usage is TRBJ2-7; D may be TRBD1 (6 bases). V was cut by 4 bases and J by 0 bases, with 16 bases left in between. The CDR3 loop spans 16 amino acids. CDR1 and CDR2 (germline): MNHNS, SASEGT. In DNA, the CDR3 is TGTGCCAGCAGTGGGGCCGGGACAAGGCCCTCCTACGAGCAGTACGTC. Amino acids: CASSGAGTRPSYEQYV.

This clone turned up a few times. The V call is TRBV6-1, the J call TRBJ2-1, with 7 positions matching TRBD2. Per germline, CDR1 MNHNS and CDR2 SASEGT. V shed 5 bases and J 5 bases; nucleotides not matched to a gene: 6. The CDR3 is made up of 14 amino acids. The CDR3 is CASSPSGVHNEQFF. The DNA of the CDR3 is TGTGCCAGCAGTCCGAGCGGGGTCCACAATGAGCAGTTCTTC.

This chain joins TRBV6-5 and TRBJ2-7, with a weak D call TRBD2 (5 bases). Germline V gives CDR1 MNHEY, CDR2 SVGAGI. The CDR3 runs 14 residues. The germline V and J ends were trimmed by 6 bases and 2 bases, with 14 bases remaining between them. CDR3 region: CASRLGSRTYEQYF. In nucleotides, the CDR3 is TGTGCCAGCAGACTAGGGAGCCGGACCTACGAGCAGTACTTC.

This chain joins TRBV11-2 and TRBJ2-3; TRBD1 aligns across 7 bases. Trimming at V came to 3 bases and at J to 3 bases, leaving 12 bases not matched to a gene. Germline lookup yields CDR1 SGHAT and CDR2 FQNNGV. The CDR3 consists of 17 residues. For the CDR3, the DNA is TGTGCCAGCAGCTTCGACCGTGGACAGGTCATTACAGATACGCAGTATTTT. Its translation is CASSFDRGQVITDTQYF.

In this sample, this clone turned up a few times. The chain carries TRBV2 and TRBJ2-5; 7 bases match TRBD1. The length of the CDR3 is 15 residues. The V gene's germline CDR1 is SNHLY and CDR2 FYNNEI. J lost 5 bases, V lost 5 bases, and 11 bases had no gene match. The CDR3, as DNA: TGTGCCAGCAGTAGACAGGGAAAGCGACCGGAGACCCAGTACTTC. This encodes CASSRQGKRPETQYF.

In this sample, this clone turned up once. The chain has TRBV5-1 and TRBJ2-1, with 11 bases fitting TRBD2. The CDR3 contains 21 residues. Trimming cost V 0 bases and J 7 bases; bases outside gene matches: 21. The germline CDR1 and CDR2 sequences are SGHRS and YFSETQ. CDR3 nucleotides: TGCGCCAGCAGCTTGGCGGGGACAGGACCTTTGCAGGCTAGCGGGGGGAATGAGCAGTTCTTC. Translation gives CASSLAGTGPLQASGGNEQFF.

The chain has TRBV6-5 and TRBJ1-1; 7 positions agree with TRBD1. Germline-derived CDR1 and CDR2 are MNHEY and SVGAGI. The ends lost 5 bases at V and 4 bases at J; junction bases unmatched: 4. The CDR3 is made up of 13 amino acids. Written as DNA, the CDR3 is TGTGCCAGCAGTAATAGGGGGCCCACTGAAGCTTTCTTT. This sequence encodes CASSNRGPTEAFF.

This clone has just a few counts. The CDR3 loop is CASSLQGSYGYTF. The CDR3 DNA is TGTGCCAGCAGCCTACAGGGGAGCTATGGCTACACCTTC. The rearrangement links TRBV27 to TRBJ1-2, with 7 bases matching TRBD1. Germline CDR1 is MNHEY and CDR2 is SMNVEV (reference sequence). V was pared by 6 bases and J by 4 bases, with 5 bases of the junction left unmatched. CDR3 length: 13 residues.

The J gene is TRBJ2-6, the V gene TRBV28; 7 positions agree with TRBD1. The germline gives CDR1 MDHEN, CDR2 SYDVKM. CDR3 size: 18 residues. Unmatched junction bases numbered 13, after V lost 6 bases and J lost 2 bases. CDR3 protein: CASRSRGQVPPGANVLTF. Here the CDR3 DNA reads TGTGCCAGCAGATCCCGAGGACAGGTCCCTCCTGGGGCCAACGTCCTGACTTTC.

This chain connects TRBV4-2 to TRBJ2-2, with D hard to call. The V end lost 0 bases, the J end lost 1 base, and 15 bases lay between the germline ends. Germline lookup yields CDR1 LGHNA and CDR2 YNFKEQ. This CDR3 is 18 amino acids long. The chain's CDR3 is CASSQETIRGGNTGELFF. The CDR3 nucleotides are TGTGCCAGCAGCCAAGAAACAATTCGAGGCGGGAACACCGGGGAGCTGTTTTTT.

The V gene is TRBV19, the J gene TRBJ1-2, with TRBD1 identical over 9 bases. The germline V gene encodes CDR1 LNHDA and CDR2 SQIVND (reference sequence). The CDR3 has 15 residues. V gave up 5 bases and J gave up 3 bases; unmatched junction bases: 7. CDR3 loop: CASSPHRDRDYGYTF. The CDR3 DNA sequence: TGTGCCAGTAGTCCCCACCGGGACAGGGACTATGGCTACACCTTC.

This clone was seen a single time. The genes are TRBV28 and TRBJ2-7, with 10 bases lining up with TRBD1. V shed 4 bases, J shed 0 bases, and the junction held 6 bases outside the gene matches. CDR3 length: 16 amino acids. The germline V gene has CDR1 MDHEN and CDR2 SYDVKM. CDR3: CASSSAGQGPSYEQYV. CDR3 sequence (DNA): TGTGCCAGCAGTTCGGCGGGACAGGGGCCCTCCTACGAGCAGTACGTC.

This clone was seen only a few times. V usage is TRBV7-2 and J usage is TRBJ2-1; no clear D. The CDR3 is 13 residues long. V dropped 5 bases and J dropped 13 bases, with 18 bases sitting between them. Germline V gene data show CDR1 as SGHTA and CDR2 as FQGNSA. The CDR3 region is CASSGTTESGQFF. CDR3 DNA: TGTGCCAGCAGCGGTACCACAGAGTCCGGTCAGTTCTTC.

The gene calls are TRBV29-1 and TRBJ1-2; weak D call: TRBD1 (5 bases). Germline V lookup: CDR1 SQVTM, CDR2 ANQGSEA. The CDR3 is made up of 13 amino acids. Between the trimmed V and J ends, which lost 0 bases and 6 bases, there was a span of 11 bases. The CDR3 bases are TGCAGCGTTGAAGATTCGGGGGGGGATGGCTACACCTTC. Its translation: CSVEDSGGDGYTF.

The V and J genes are TRBV7-9 and TRBJ2-3; D ambiguous. This CDR3 is 14 amino acids long. Germline-derived CDR1 and CDR2 are SEHNR and FQNEAQ (reference sequence). Between the trimmed V and J ends, which lost 7 bases and 1 base, there was a span of 12 bases. The CDR3, as DNA: TGTGCCAGCAAGACGAGCGCCGGCACAGATACGCAGTATTTT. Its translation: CASKTSAGTDTQYF. The full variable domain, in which reference TRBV7-9 and TRBJ2-3 provide the parts outside the CDR3, is DTGVSQNPRHKITKRGQNVTFRCDPISEHNRLYWYRQTLGQGPEFLTYFQNEAQLEKSRLLSDRFSAERPKGSFSTLEIQRTEQGDSAMYLCASKTSAGTDTQYFGPGTRLTVL.

The chain combines TRBV2 with TRBJ2-2; 12 nucleotides agree with TRBD2. This CDR3 region has 14 residues. Looked up from germline, CDR1 is SNHLY and CDR2 is FYNNEI. Trimming at V came to 7 bases and at J to 8 bases, leaving 5 bases not matched to a gene. The CDR3 nucleotides are TGTGCCAGCAAACGGACTAGCGGGGTAGGGGAGCTGTTTTTT. Protein product: CASKRTSGVGELFF.

The chain has TRBV7-9 and TRBJ2-5; D perhaps matches TRBD1 (6 bases). Trimming shortened V by 4 bases and J by 1 base, and 13 bases separated the two germline ends. CDR1 and CDR2 (germline): SEHNR, FQNEAQ (reference sequence). The CDR3 is 15 amino acids. The CDR3 region is CASSSEEQGQETQYF. DNA for the CDR3: TGTGCCAGCAGCTCGGAAGAACAGGGCCAAGAGACCCAGTACTTC.

The CDR3 region is CASSTDSAMSQPQHF. The CDR3, as DNA: TGTGCCAGCAGTACGGACAGCGCGATGAGTCAGCCCCAGCATTTT. The chain has TRBV27 and TRBJ1-5; D is perhaps TRBD1 (6 bases). Germline loops: CDR1 MNHEY, CDR2 SMNVEV (reference sequence). V was shortened by 5 bases and J by 6 bases, with 17 bases between the two germline ends. This CDR3 is 15 amino acids long.

The chain employs TRBV19 and TRBJ1-2, with D possibly matching TRBD1 (5 bases). Germline CDR1 reads LNHDA; CDR2 reads SQIVND (reference sequence). The germline V and J ends were trimmed by 7 bases and 4 bases, with 13 bases remaining between them. This CDR3 is built from 13 residues. The CDR3 coding sequence is TGTGCCAGTATCGGACAACCCCTCTATGGCTACACCTTC. It encodes CASIGQPLYGYTF.

This rearrangement joins TRBV27 to TRBJ1-5; D possibly corresponds to TRBD1 (5 bases). The length of the CDR3 is 15 residues. The germline V gene has CDR1 MNHEY and CDR2 SMNVEV (reference sequence). V lost 0 bases and J 7 bases, leaving 13 bases between the germline ends. The CDR3 protein is CASSLSIGVGQPQHF. In DNA form, the CDR3 reads TGTGCCAGCAGTTTATCGATAGGGGTAGGCCAGCCCCAGCATTTT.

Note on this clone: At one boundary the junction diverges from the germline segment, which might be a read error. CDR3 sequence: CATSSAVHTEAFF. The DNA of the CDR3 is TGTGCGACCAGCAGTGCGGTCCACACTGAAGCTTTCTTT. The chain couples TRBV15 to TRBJ1-1; D is ambiguous. CDR3 length: 13 residues. The germline CDR1 and CDR2 sequences are LNHNV and YYDKDF (reference sequence).

This chain connects TRBV5-4 to TRBJ1-1; 7 nucleotides line up with TRBD1. The CDR3 loop spans 14 amino acids. The germline V gene encodes CDR1 SGHNT and CDR2 YYREEE (reference sequence). V gave up 4 bases and J gave up 4 bases; unmatched junction bases: 7. In DNA form, the CDR3 reads TGTGCCAGCAGCGACAGGGAAGGGGGCACTGAAGCTTTCTTT. This gives the protein CASSDREGGTEAFF. Filled out from reference TRBV5-4 and TRBJ1-1, the complete variable domain reads ETGVTQSPTHLIKTRGQQVTLRCSSQSGHNTVSWYQQALGQGPQFIFQYYREEENGRGNFPPRFSGLQFPNYSSELNVNALELDDSALYLCASSDREGGTEAFFGQGTRLTVV.

The chain links TRBV1 to TRBJ2-4; no DNA check was done on the table's D call, TRBD2. TRBV1 constitutes a pseudogene. The length of the CDR3 is 18 residues. The CDR3 loop is CTSSQRTTSGGTIDIQYF. CDR3 coding DNA: TGCACCAGCAGCCAGCGTACGACTAGCGGGGGGACTATAGACATTCAGTACTTC.

A few counts support this clone. The rearrangement links TRBV4-2 to TRBJ1-2; 7 positions agree with TRBD1. Germline V CDR1 and CDR2: LGHNA, YNFKEQ. The CDR3 loop spans 15 amino acids. V shed 4 bases and J 2 bases; nucleotides not matched to a gene: 7. The CDR3 loop reads CASSRASDRNYGYTF. Here the CDR3 DNA reads TGTGCCAGCAGCCGGGCCTCGGACAGGAACTATGGCTACACCTTC.